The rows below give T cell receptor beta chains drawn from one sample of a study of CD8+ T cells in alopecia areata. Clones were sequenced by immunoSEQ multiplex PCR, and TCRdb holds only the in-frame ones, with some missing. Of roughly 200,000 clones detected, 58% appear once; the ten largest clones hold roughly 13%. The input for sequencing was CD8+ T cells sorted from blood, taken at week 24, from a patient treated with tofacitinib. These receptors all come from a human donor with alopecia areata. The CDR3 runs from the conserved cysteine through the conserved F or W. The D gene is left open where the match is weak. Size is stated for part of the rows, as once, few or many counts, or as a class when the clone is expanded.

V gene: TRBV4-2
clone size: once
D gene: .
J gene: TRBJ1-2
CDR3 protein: CASSQAGIRGRAANYGYTF
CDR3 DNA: TGTGCCAGCAGCCAAGCCGGGATTAGGGGAAGGGCCGCTAACTATGGCTACACCTTC

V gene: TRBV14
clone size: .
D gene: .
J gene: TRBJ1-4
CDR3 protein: CASSQMGGQHNEKLFF
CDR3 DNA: TGTGCCAGCAGCCAGATGGGCGGACAGCATAATGAAAAACTGTTTTTT

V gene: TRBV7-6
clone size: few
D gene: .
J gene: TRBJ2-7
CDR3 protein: CASSSSGGSGLYEQYF
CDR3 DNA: TGTGCCAGCAGCTCCAGTGGAGGGTCGGGTCTTTACGAGCAGTACTTC

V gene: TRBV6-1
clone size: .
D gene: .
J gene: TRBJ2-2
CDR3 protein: CASSRRGGELFF
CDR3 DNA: TGTGCCAGCTCTCGACGGGGCGGGGAGCTGTTTTTT

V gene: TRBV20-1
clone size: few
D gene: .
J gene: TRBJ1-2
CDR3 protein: CSASGYTF
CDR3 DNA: TGCAGTGCATCAGGCTACACCTTC

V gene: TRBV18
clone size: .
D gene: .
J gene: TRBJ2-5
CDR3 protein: CASSPQVQETQYF
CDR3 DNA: TGTGCCAGCTCACCACAAGTCCAAGAGACCCAGTACTTC

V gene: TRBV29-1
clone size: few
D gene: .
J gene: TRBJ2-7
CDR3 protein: CSVEDVGISYEQYF
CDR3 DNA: TGCAGCGTTGAAGATGTTGGGATTTCCTACGAGCAGTACTTC

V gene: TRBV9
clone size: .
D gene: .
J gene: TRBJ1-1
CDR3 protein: CASSASGDRTEAFF
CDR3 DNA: TGTGCCAGCAGCGCAAGCGGAGACCGTACTGAAGCTTTCTTT

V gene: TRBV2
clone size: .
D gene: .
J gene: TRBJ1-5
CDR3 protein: CASGPGTPNQPQHF
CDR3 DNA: TGTGCCAGCGGGCCAGGGACACCCAATCAGCCCCAGCATTTT

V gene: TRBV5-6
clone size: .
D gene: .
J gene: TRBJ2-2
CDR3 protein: CASSLDRAGLNGGELFF
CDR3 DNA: TGTGCCAGCAGCTTGGATCGGGCGGGGCTTAACGGCGGGGAGCTGTTTTTT

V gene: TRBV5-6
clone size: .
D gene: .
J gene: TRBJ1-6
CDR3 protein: CASSLGVSPLHF
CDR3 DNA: TGTGCCAGCAGCTTGGGGGTTTCACCCCTCCACTTT

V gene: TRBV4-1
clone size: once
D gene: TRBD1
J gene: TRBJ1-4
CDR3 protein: CASSQGGQGNEKLFF
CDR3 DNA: TGCGCCAGCAGCCAAGGGGGACAGGGGAATGAAAAACTGTTTTTT

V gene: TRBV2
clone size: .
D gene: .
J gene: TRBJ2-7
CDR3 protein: CASGGEQYF
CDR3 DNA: TGTGCCAGCGGCGGCGAGCAGTACTTC

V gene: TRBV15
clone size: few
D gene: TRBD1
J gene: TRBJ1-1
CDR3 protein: CATSGQANTEAFF
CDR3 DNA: TGTGCCACCAGCGGACAGGCGAACACTGAAGCTTTCTTT

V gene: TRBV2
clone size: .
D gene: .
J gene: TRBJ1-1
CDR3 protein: CARNREKGTEAFF
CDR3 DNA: TGTGCCAGAAACAGGGAAAAGGGCACTGAAGCTTTCTTT

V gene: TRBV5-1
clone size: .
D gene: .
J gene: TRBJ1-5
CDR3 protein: CASSFGNNQPQHF
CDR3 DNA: TGCGCCAGCAGCTTCGGGAACAATCAGCCCCAGCATTTT

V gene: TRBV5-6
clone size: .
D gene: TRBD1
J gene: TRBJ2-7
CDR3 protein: CASSNGQGYEQYF
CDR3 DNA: TGTGCCAGCAGCAATGGACAGGGCTACGAGCAGTACTTC

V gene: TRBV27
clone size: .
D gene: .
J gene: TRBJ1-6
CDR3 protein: CASSFLGPLMESNSPLHF
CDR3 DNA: TGTGCCAGCAGTTTTTTGGGGCCCCTAATGGAGTCAAATTCACCCCTCCACTTT

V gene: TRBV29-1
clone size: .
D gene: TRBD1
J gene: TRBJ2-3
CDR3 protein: CSVAGQESTDTQYF
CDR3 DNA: TGCAGCGTGGCAGGACAGGAAAGCACAGATACGCAGTATTTT

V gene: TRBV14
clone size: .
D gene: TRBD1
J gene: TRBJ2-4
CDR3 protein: CASSPYSGTGVKNIQYF
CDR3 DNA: TGTGCCAGCAGCCCCTACTCCGGGACAGGGGTCAAAAACATTCAGTACTTC

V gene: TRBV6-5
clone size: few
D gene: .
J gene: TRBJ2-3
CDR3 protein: CASTGAFTDTQYF
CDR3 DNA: TGTGCCAGCACCGGGGCCTTCACAGATACGCAGTATTTT

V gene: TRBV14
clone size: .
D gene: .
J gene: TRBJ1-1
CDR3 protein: CASSQPAMNTEAFF
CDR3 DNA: TGTGCCAGCAGCCAACCAGCTATGAACACTGAAGCTTTCTTT

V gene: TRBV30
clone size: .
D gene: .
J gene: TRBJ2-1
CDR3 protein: CAWSASWTQYNEQFF
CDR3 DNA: TGTGCCTGGAGTGCCTCATGGACACAATACAATGAGCAGTTCTTC

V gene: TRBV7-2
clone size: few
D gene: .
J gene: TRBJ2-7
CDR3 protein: CASRLDYSSYEQYF
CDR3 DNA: TGTGCCAGCAGACTGGACTACAGCTCCTACGAGCAGTACTTC

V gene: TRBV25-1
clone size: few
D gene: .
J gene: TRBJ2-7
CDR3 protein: CASSEVGSTYEQYF
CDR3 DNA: TGTGCCAGCAGTGAGGTAGGAAGTACCTACGAGCAGTACTTC

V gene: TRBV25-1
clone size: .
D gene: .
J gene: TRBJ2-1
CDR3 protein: CASSEWGRVQYNEQFF
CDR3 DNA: TGTGCCAGCAGTGAATGGGGACGGGTACAATACAATGAGCAGTTCTTC

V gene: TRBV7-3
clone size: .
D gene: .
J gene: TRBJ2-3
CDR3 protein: CASSRLLTDTQYF
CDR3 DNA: TGTGCCAGCAGCCGACTTCTCACAGATACGCAGTATTTT

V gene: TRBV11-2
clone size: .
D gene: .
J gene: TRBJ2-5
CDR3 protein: CASSLDQFKGWETQYF
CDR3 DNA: TGTGCCAGCAGCTTAGATCAATTCAAGGGTTGGGAGACCCAGTACTTC

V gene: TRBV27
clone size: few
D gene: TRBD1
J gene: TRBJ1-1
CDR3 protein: CASSLNPGGTEAFF
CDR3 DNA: TGTGCCAGCAGTTTAAATCCAGGGGGCACTGAAGCTTTCTTT

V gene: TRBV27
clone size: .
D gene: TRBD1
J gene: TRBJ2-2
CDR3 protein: CASAGTGSTGELFF
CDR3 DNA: TGTGCCAGCGCCGGGACAGGGAGTACCGGGGAGCTGTTTTTT

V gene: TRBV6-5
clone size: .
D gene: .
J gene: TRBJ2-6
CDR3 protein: CASSSGANVLTF
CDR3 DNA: TGTGCCAGCAGCTCTGGGGCCAACGTCCTGACTTTC

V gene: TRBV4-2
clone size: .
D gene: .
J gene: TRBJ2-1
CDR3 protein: CASSQGPNEQFF
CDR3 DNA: TGTGCCAGCAGCCAAGGACCCAATGAGCAGTTCTTC

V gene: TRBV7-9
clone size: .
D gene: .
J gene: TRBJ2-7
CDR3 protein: CASSSGGTGAYEQYF
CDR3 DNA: TGTGCCAGCAGCTCCGGGGGAACGGGGGCCTACGAGCAGTACTTC

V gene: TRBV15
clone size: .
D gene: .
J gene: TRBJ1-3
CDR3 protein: CATSRDRGDNRNTIYF
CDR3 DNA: TGTGCCACCAGCAGAGATCGAGGGGATAATCGGAACACCATATATTTT

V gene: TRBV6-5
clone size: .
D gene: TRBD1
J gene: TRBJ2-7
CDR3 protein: CASSYSGFTGAYEQYF
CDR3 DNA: TGTGCCAGCAGTTACTCCGGATTTACAGGGGCCTACGAGCAGTACTTC

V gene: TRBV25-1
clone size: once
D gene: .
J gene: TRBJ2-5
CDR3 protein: CASSESLGWETQYF
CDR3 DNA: TGTGCCAGCAGTGAATCTCTGGGGTGGGAGACCCAGTACTTC

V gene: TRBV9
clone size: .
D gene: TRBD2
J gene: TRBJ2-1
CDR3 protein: CASSFGLAEYNEQFF
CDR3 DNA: TGTGCCAGCAGCTTCGGACTAGCGGAATACAATGAGCAGTTCTTC

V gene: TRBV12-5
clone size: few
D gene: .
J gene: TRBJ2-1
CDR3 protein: CASGFGAEQFF
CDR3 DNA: TGTGCTAGTGGCTTTGGGGCTGAGCAGTTCTTC